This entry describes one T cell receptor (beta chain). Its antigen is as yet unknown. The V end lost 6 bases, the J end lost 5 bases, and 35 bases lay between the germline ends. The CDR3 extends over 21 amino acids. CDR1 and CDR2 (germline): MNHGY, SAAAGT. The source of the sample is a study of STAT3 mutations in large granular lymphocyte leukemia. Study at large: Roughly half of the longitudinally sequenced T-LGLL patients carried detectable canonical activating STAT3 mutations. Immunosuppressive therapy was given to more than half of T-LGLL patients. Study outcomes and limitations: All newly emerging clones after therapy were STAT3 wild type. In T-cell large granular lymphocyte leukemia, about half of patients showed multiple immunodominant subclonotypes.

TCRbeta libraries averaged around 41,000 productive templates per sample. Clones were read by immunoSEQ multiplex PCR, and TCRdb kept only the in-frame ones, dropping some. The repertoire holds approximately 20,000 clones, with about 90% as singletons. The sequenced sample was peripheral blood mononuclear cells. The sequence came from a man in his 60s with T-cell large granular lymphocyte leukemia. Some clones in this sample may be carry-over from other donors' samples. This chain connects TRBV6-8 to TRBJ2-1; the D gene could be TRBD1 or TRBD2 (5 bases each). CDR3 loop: CASRGGPRGSYVVLCHNEQFF. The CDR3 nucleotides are TGTGCCAGCAGGGGCGGTCCTCGGGGCTCGTACGTCGTACTGTGTCACAATGAGCAGTTCTTC.